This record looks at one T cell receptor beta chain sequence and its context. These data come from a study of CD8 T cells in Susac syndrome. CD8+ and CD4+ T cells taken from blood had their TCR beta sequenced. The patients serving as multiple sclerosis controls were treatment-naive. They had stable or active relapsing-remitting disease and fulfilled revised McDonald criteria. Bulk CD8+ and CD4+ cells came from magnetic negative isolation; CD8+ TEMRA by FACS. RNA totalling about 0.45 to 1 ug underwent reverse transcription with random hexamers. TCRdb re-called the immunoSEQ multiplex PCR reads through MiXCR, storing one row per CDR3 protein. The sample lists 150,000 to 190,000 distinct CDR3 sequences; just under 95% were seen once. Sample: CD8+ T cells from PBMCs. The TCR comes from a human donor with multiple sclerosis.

The CDR3 here is CASSQGVYQETQYF. The DNA of the CDR3 is TGCGCCAGCAGCCAAGGTGTTTACCAAGAGACCCAGTACTTC. The chain is built from TRBV4-1 and TRBJ2-5; D remains ambiguous. Germline loops: CDR1 MGHRA, CDR2 YSYEKL. V shed 1 base and J shed 0 bases, with 6 bases lying between them. The CDR3 is made up of 14 amino acids.